This passage covers 21 T cell receptor beta chains from one sample sequenced in a study of identical twins. TCRdb re-analysed the 5' RACE reads in MiXCR, keeping a single row per CDR3 protein. Of 260,000 or so distinct CDR3 sequences listed, 6% to 8.5% are singletons. The sample was also reused in another study, on yellow fever vaccine responses in identical twins.

The sample taken for sequencing was CD8+ T cells sorted from blood. The origin of the receptors is a young woman in good health.

The table lists this clonotype with many counts. The chain employs TRBV24-1 and TRBJ2-7; 12 bases match TRBD2. Unmatched junction bases numbered 3, after V lost 4 bases and J lost 3 bases. CDR1 is KGHDR and CDR2 is SFDVKD in the germline V gene. This CDR3 is built from 15 residues. The CDR3 sequence is CATSDRLAGVYEQYF. The DNA for the CDR3 is TGTGCCACCAGTGACAGACTAGCGGGAGTCTACGAGCAGTACTTC.

This clonotype was counted a few times. A read error may be the cause here, since a much bigger clone is one base away. The chain has TRBV20-1 and TRBJ2-1; 10 nucleotides align to TRBD2. The CDR3 runs 14 residues. Looked up from germline, CDR1 is DFQATT and CDR2 is SNEGSKA (reference sequence). CDR3 bases: TGCAGTGCTAGGGAGCTAGCGGGAGCCCATGAGCTGTTCTTC. It translates to CSARELAGAHELFF.

This clonotype was detected a few times. The rearrangement uses TRBV7-9 and TRBJ1-1, with D hard to call. Germline values: CDR1 SEHNR, CDR2 FQNEAQ (reference sequence). V shed 5 bases and J shed 7 bases, with 8 bases lying between them. CDR3 length: 11 amino acids. CDR3 amino acids: CASSAGYEAFF. In DNA form, the CDR3 reads TGTGCCAGCAGCGCGGGGTATGAAGCTTTCTTT.

This clonotype was counted at least ten times. This rearrangement joins TRBV12-3 or TRBV12-4 to TRBJ2-5, with D possibly being TRBD1 or TRBD2 (5 bases each). The CDR3 spans 16 residues. V was trimmed by 6 bases and J by 3 bases, leaving 20 bases between them. DNA for the CDR3: TGTGCCAGCAGCCCCATAAATTCCGGGGCTGAAGAGACCCAGTACTTC. It encodes CASSPINSGAEETQYF.

This clonotype was recorded at least ten times. The chain carries TRBV27 and TRBJ1-2; no clear D gene. Germline CDR1 MNHEY, CDR2 SMNVEV (reference sequence). This CDR3 is 13 amino acids long. The germline V and J ends were trimmed by 3 bases and 4 bases, with 9 bases remaining between them. The CDR3 protein is CASSFSAFYGYTF. CDR3 in DNA: TGTGCCAGCAGTTTCTCAGCCTTCTATGGCTACACCTTC.

This clonotype was recorded a few times. The chain uses TRBV12-5 and TRBJ2-7; D is uncertain. CDR1 LGHNT and CDR2 FRNRAP come from the germline V gene. Trimming shortened V by 8 bases and J by 1 base, and 12 bases separated the two germline ends. This CDR3 is 13 amino acids long. CDR3 amino acids: CASTYGASYEQYF. The CDR3 DNA reads TGTGCTAGTACCTACGGCGCGTCCTACGAGCAGTACTTC.

This clonotype was detected ten times or more. The genes are TRBV3-1 and TRBJ1-1; D is ambiguous. Trimming stripped 4 bases from V and 1 base from J, with 10 bases between. This CDR3 contains 14 residues. In germline, CDR1 is LGHDT, CDR2 YNNKEL (reference sequence). CDR3 sequence: CASSPSSRNTEAFF. As DNA, the CDR3 is TGTGCCAGCAGCCCATCTTCGAGGAACACTGAAGCTTTCTTT.

This clonotype was observed a handful of times. This sequence joins TRBV7-9 and TRBJ2-1, with TRBD1 matching over 8 bases. In germline, CDR1 is SEHNR, CDR2 FQNEAQ (reference sequence). This CDR3 region has 15 residues. The trim removed 5 bases at V and 7 bases at J, leaving 10 bases unmatched. Here the CDR3 reads CASSPRQGKSNEQFF. CDR3 nucleotides: TGTGCCAGCAGCCCCCGACAGGGGAAAAGTAATGAGCAGTTCTTC. Complete variable domain (other parts from reference TRBV7-9 and TRBJ2-1): DTGVSQNPRHKITKRGQNVTFRCDPISEHNRLYWYRQTLGQGPEFLTYFQNEAQLEKSRLLSDRFSAERPKGSFSTLEIQRTEQGDSAMYLCASSPRQGKSNEQFFGPGTRLTVL.

The rearrangement uses TRBV2 and TRBJ2-5; 7 bases agree with TRBD1. J lost 1 base, V lost 1 base, and 3 bases had no gene match. Germline CDR1 and CDR2: SNHLY and FYNNEI. The CDR3 totals 15 residues. CDR3 protein: CASSEGKGAQETQYF. DNA of the CDR3: TGTGCCAGCAGTGAAGGGAAGGGGGCCCAAGAGACCCAGTACTTC.

This clonotype was counted between two and nine times. This chain uses TRBV11-2 with TRBJ2-7; TRBD1 or TRBD2 may be the D gene (5 bases each). The V and J ends lost 1 base and 3 bases respectively, with 19 bases between them. This CDR3 is 17 amino acids long. The germline gives CDR1 SGHAT, CDR2 FQNNGV. CDR3 protein: CASSLGSGRLGGYEQYV. DNA of the CDR3: TGTGCCAGCAGCTTAGGGTCCGGCAGACTTGGGGGCTACGAGCAGTACGTC.

This chain joins TRBV12-3 or TRBV12-4 and TRBJ2-4, with D unresolved. V lost 7 bases to trimming and J lost 0 bases, with 19 bases between them. The CDR3 is 17 residues long. The CDR3 nucleotides read TGTGCCAGCACCCCACTTGTCGGGCAGTTAGCCAAAAACATTCAGTACTTC. Translation: CASTPLVGQLAKNIQYF.

This clonotype has just a few counts. This sequence joins TRBV7-9 and TRBJ2-7, with TRBD1 matching 7 bases. Germline V gives CDR1 SEHNR, CDR2 FQNEAQ (reference sequence). The CDR3 covers 11 residues. J was trimmed by 7 bases and V by 5 bases; bases with no gene match: 2. In DNA, the CDR3 is TGTGCCAGCAGCGACAGGGTTGAGCAGTACGTC. Its translation is CASSDRVEQYV.

This clonotype was detected ten times or more. The rearrangement uses TRBV28 and TRBJ2-7; 10 bases are a match to TRBD1. Germline V gene lookup returns CDR1 MDHEN and CDR2 SYDVKM. J was trimmed by 1 base and V by 4 bases; bases with no gene match: 16. The CDR3 is 19 amino acids. In DNA form, the CDR3 reads TGTGCCAGCAGTTCTCATTACTTCGCGGCGGGACAGGGGTCCTACGAGCAGTACTTC. Translation gives CASSSHYFAAGQGSYEQYF.

This clonotype was counted many times. This chain links TRBV28 with TRBJ2-1, with D perhaps TRBD1 (6 bases). V dropped 3 bases and J dropped 7 bases, with 16 bases sitting between them. In germline, CDR1 is MDHEN, CDR2 SYDVKM. The length of the CDR3 is 15 residues. The CDR3 sequence is CASSFGAQGINEQFF. The DNA of the CDR3 is TGTGCCAGCAGTTTTGGGGCTCAGGGGATTAATGAGCAGTTCTTC.

This clonotype was seen at least ten times. The chain joins TRBV29-1 to TRBJ2-5; 14 positions agree with TRBD2. Looked up from germline, CDR1 is SQVTM and CDR2 is ANQGSEA. The CDR3 consists of 18 residues. V lost 3 bases, J lost 0 bases, and 9 bases stayed unmatched. In nucleotides, the CDR3 is TGCAGCGTTGACGGGACTAGCGGGAGAGAGGGGAACCAAGAGACCCAGTACTTC. Encoded protein: CSVDGTSGREGNQETQYF.

Many counts were recorded for this clonotype. V gene TRBV4-1 combines with J gene TRBJ1-1; TRBD1 aligns across 8 bases. Germline V lookup: CDR1 MGHRA, CDR2 YSYEKL. CDR3 length: 13 residues. V was clipped by 0 bases and J by 10 bases; unmatched bases: 4. The CDR3 spells CASSQDRTGRAFF. The CDR3 coding sequence is TGCGCCAGCAGCCAAGATAGGACAGGGAGAGCTTTCTTT.

This clonotype has a count of ten or more. The chain combines TRBV12-3 or TRBV12-4 with TRBJ1-1, with no clear D. This CDR3 is built from 13 residues. Trimming removed 5 bases from V and 0 bases from J, with 7 bases in between. This CDR3 is CASSPQMNTEAFF. The CDR3 DNA follows: TGTGCCAGCAGTCCCCAGATGAACACTGAAGCTTTCTTT.

This clonotype was seen more than once but under ten times. V and J are TRBV4-1 and TRBJ1-2; D is uncertain. V dropped 0 bases and J dropped 3 bases, with 11 bases sitting between them. CDR1 is MGHRA and CDR2 is YSYEKL in the germline V gene. There are 15 residues in the CDR3. The CDR3 DNA is TGCGCCAGCAGCCAAGATCTTGGTGGCCACTATGGCTACACCTTC. The encoded protein is CASSQDLGGHYGYTF.

The chain joins TRBV16 to TRBJ2-1; D is ambiguous. The CDR3 has 16 residues. V was shortened by 0 bases and J by 4 bases, with 13 bases between the two germline ends. The V gene's germline CDR1 is KGHSY and CDR2 FQNENV. The CDR3 DNA sequence: TGTGCCAGCAGCCAATCGGCGGCAGCTAGATACAATGAGCAGTTCTTC. Residues: CASSQSAAARYNEQFF.

This clonotype came up a few times. The rearrangement joins TRBV14 to TRBJ1-1, with D hard to call. Germline lookup yields CDR1 SGHDN and CDR2 FVKESK. The CDR3 loop spans 15 amino acids. V was pared by 0 bases and J by 4 bases, with 12 bases between. CDR3 sequence (DNA): TGTGCCAGCAGCCAAGATCTGTGGGTTGGCACTGAAGCTTTCTTT. As protein: CASSQDLWVGTEAFF. The whole variable domain, filled in from reference TRBV14 and TRBJ1-1, reads EAGVTQFPSHSVIEKGQTVTLRCDPISGHDNLYWYRRVMGKEIKFLLHFVKESKQDESGMPNNRFLAERTGGTYSTLKVQPAELEDSGVYFCASSQDLWVGTEAFFGQGTRLTVV.

This clonotype was seen many times. The V gene is TRBV29-1, the J gene TRBJ2-3; 11 positions match TRBD2. V dropped 3 bases and J dropped 6; count of bases not matched to a gene: 5. The CDR3 loop spans 14 amino acids. The V gene's germline CDR1 is SQVTM and CDR2 ANQGSEA. Here the CDR3 DNA reads TGCAGCGTTGAGACTAGCGGGGAGCTCGATACGCAGTATTTT. Its translation is CSVETSGELDTQYF.